A selection of T cell receptor beta chains follows, all from one sample in a study of T cell repertoires in cytomegalovirus infection. Their antigens are not known. Using its own MiXCR run on the reads, TCRdb lists one record per CDR3 protein. The data show around 800,000 distinct CDR3 sequences, approximately 32% seen once. This specimen consisted of cultured CD8+ T cells from PBMCs, obtained from culture after CMV antigen stimulation. The receptors were sampled from a human donor in good health (CMV status not recorded). Some clones in this sample may be carry-over from other donors' samples. The CDR3 runs from the conserved cysteine through the conserved F or W. D genes are given only for firm matches. Size values are once, few and many counts, or a class for expanded clones, and some rows have none.

j_call,v_call,clone_size,d_call,cdr3_aa,cdr3_nt
TRBJ1-6,TRBV20-1,-,-,CSVPTGVDSPLHF,TGCAGTGTCCCTACCGGTGTCGATTCACCCCTCCACTTT
TRBJ2-1,TRBV14,few,TRBD1,CASSHWGLGQGAYNEQFF,TGTGCCAGCAGCCATTGGGGTCTGGGGCAGGGGGCCTACAATGAGCAGTTCTTC
TRBJ1-2,TRBV6-1,many,-,CASTPGGQGNYGYTF,TGTGCCAGCACCCCAGGAGGGCAGGGGAACTATGGCTACACCTTC
TRBJ2-3,TRBV27,-,TRBD1,CASSLTRTGVTDTQYF,TGTGCCAGCAGTTTAACAAGGACAGGGGTGACAGATACGCAGTATTTT
TRBJ1-1,TRBV6-5,many,-,CASSYSGAAFF,TGTGCCAGCAGTTACTCGGGGGCAGCTTTCTTT
TRBJ1-6,TRBV11-2,-,-,CVSTPWQREYNSPLHF,TGTGTCAGCACCCCATGGCAGCGAGAATATAATTCACCCCTCCACTTT
TRBJ1-1,TRBV7-9,few,TRBD1,CASSSRDRVAFF,TGTGCCAGCAGCAGCCGGGACAGGGTTGCTTTCTTT
TRBJ1-1,TRBV27,-,-,CASSHRTDTEAFF,TGTGCCAGCAGTCATCGGACGGACACTGAAGCTTTCTTT
TRBJ2-2,TRBV6-1,-,-,CASSLLPSRGQNTGELFF,TGTGCCAGCAGTCTCCTTCCGAGCAGGGGTCAGAACACCGGGGAGCTGTTTTTT
TRBJ1-1,TRBV19,-,-,CASAIVGRQAFF,TGTGCCAGCGCGATCGTTGGCAGGCAAGCTTTCTTT
TRBJ2-3,TRBV15,-,-,CATSRDAVWGTDTQYF,TGTGCCACCAGCAGAGATGCGGTATGGGGCACAGATACGCAGTATTTT
TRBJ2-3,TRBV7-9,-,-,CASSGDAGIDTQYF,TGTGCCAGCAGCGGGGACGCGGGAATTGATACGCAGTATTTT
TRBJ1-2,TRBV6-5,few,-,CASTYIGTYGYTF,TGTGCCAGCACCTACATCGGGACATATGGCTACACCTTC
TRBJ2-1,TRBV7-3,many,TRBD2,CASSLMGGGAIRNEQFF,TGTGCCAGCAGCTTAATGGGCGGGGGGGCGATTCGGAATGAGCAGTTCTTC
TRBJ1-1,TRBV12-3/TRBV12-4,few,TRBD1,CASKGGVSTEAFF,TGTGCCAGCAAAGGGGGCGTTTCGACTGAAGCTTTCTTT
TRBJ2-3,TRBV6-5,many,-,CASSYTSVGTDTQYF,TGTGCCAGCAGTTACACTAGTGTCGGCACAGATACGCAGTATTTT
TRBJ1-2,TRBV6-5,few,TRBD1,CASSYSGDRYYGYTF,TGTGCCAGCAGTTACTCCGGGGACAGGTACTATGGCTACACCTTC
TRBJ1-2,TRBV4-2,-,-,CASSQARGLDYGYTF,TGTGCCAGCAGCCAAGCCCGGGGCCTTGACTATGGCTACACCTTC
TRBJ1-2,TRBV7-2,-,TRBD1,CASSLNRGGYTF,TGTGCCAGCAGCTTAAACAGGGGTGGCTACACCTTC
TRBJ2-7,TRBV20-1,-,-,CSARDRQGTYEQYF,TGCAGTGCTAGAGATCGGCAGGGAACCTACGAGCAGTACTTC
TRBJ1-2,TRBV20-1,-,TRBD1,CSARDLDRGNYGYTF,TGCAGTGCTAGAGATCTGGACAGGGGAAACTATGGCTACACCTTC
TRBJ2-5,TRBV27,few,-,CASSRTVGETQYF,TGTGCCAGCAGCAGGACAGTTGGAGAGACCCAGTACTTC
TRBJ1-4,TRBV7-9,many,-,CASSRGDSREKLFF,TGTGCCAGCAGCAGAGGAGATTCGAGGGAAAAACTGTTTTTT
TRBJ2-2,TRBV24-1,-,TRBD1,CATSDLSGTGVAGELFF,TGTGCCACCAGTGACTTGTCCGGGACAGGGGTAGCTGGGGAGCTGTTTTTT
TRBJ1-3,TRBV6-1,-,-,CASSEELGGLSGNTIYF,TGTGCCAGCAGTGAAGAGCTGGGAGGTTTGTCTGGAAACACCATATATTTT
TRBJ2-1,TRBV7-9,few,-,CASSSGSGVEQFF,TGTGCCAGCAGCTCCGGATCAGGGGTTGAGCAGTTCTTC
TRBJ1-6,TRBV6-6,-,-,CASKGRGAGYNSPLHF,TGTGCCAGCAAAGGGAGGGGGGCAGGTTATAATTCACCCCTCCACTTT
TRBJ1-5,TRBV24-1,many,TRBD1,CATSGQASGQPQHF,TGTGCCACCAGCGGACAGGCGAGCGGTCAGCCCCAGCATTTT
TRBJ1-3,TRBV7-2,many,-,CASSLVGPLGLHSGNTIYF,TGTGCCAGCAGCTTAGTAGGGCCCCTAGGACTACACTCTGGAAACACCATATATTTT
TRBJ1-1,TRBV27,-,TRBD1,CASSLTPQGVGTEAFF,TGTGCCAGCAGTTTAACTCCCCAGGGGGTGGGCACTGAAGCTTTCTTT
TRBJ1-2,TRBV7-9,few,-,CASSLSMGLDYGYTF,TGTGCCAGCAGCTTATCGATGGGATTGGACTATGGCTACACCTTC
TRBJ1-1,TRBV7-9,-,-,CASSLIPHRATEAFF,TGTGCCAGCAGCCTCATCCCACACAGGGCCACTGAAGCTTTCTTT
TRBJ2-2,TRBV4-1,-,TRBD2,CASSLGRVNTGELFF,TGCGCCAGCAGTCTCGGGAGGGTAAACACCGGGGAGCTGTTTTTT
TRBJ1-1,TRBV9,-,-,CASSAYYRTEEAFF,TGTGCCAGCAGCGCCTATTACAGGACCGAAGAAGCTTTCTTT
TRBJ1-2,TRBV7-9,-,TRBD1,CASGLIGQANYGYTF,TGTGCCAGCGGTCTAATAGGACAGGCCAACTATGGCTACACCTTC
TRBJ2-7,TRBV4-1,-,-,CASSQEGASYEQYF,TGCGCCAGCAGCCAAGAGGGGGCTTCCTACGAGCAGTACTTC
TRBJ2-3,TRBV28,-,TRBD2,CASSPELAGLTDTQYF,TGTGCCAGCAGCCCCGAACTAGCGGGGCTCACAGATACGCAGTATTTT
TRBJ2-3,TRBV7-2,many,TRBD1,CASSFGQGTDTQYF,TGTGCCAGCAGCTTCGGACAGGGCACAGATACGCAGTATTTT
TRBJ2-1,TRBV6-5,many,-,CASSYSGVNEQFF,TGTGCCAGCAGCTATTCAGGGGTGAATGAGCAGTTCTTC
TRBJ2-1,TRBV20-1,-,TRBD2,CSGGLAGGSSYNEQFF,TGCAGTGGGGGACTAGCGGGGGGCAGCTCCTACAATGAGCAGTTCTTC
TRBJ2-2,TRBV4-3,many,-,CASSQWGTGPNTGELFF,TGCGCCAGCAGCCAGTGGGGCACAGGCCCGAACACCGGGGAGCTGTTTTTT
TRBJ1-1,TRBV18,-,-,CASSPGLEAFF,TGTGCCAGCTCACCAGGCCTAGAAGCTTTCTTT
TRBJ2-1,TRBV4-1,-,TRBD2,CASSQLTGGPYNEQFF,TGCGCCAGCAGCCAGCTTACGGGGGGACCCTACAATGAGCAGTTCTTC
TRBJ1-2,TRBV19,-,-,CASSASGRRANYGYTF,TGTGCCAGTAGTGCCTCGGGACGGCGAGCTAACTATGGCTACACCTTC
TRBJ2-1,TRBV4-1,once,-,CASSRPSGSYNEQFF,TGCGCCAGCAGCCGCCCCAGCGGATCCTACAATGAGCAGTTCTTC
TRBJ2-7,TRBV12-3/TRBV12-4,-,TRBD2,CASSLLAGAHEQYF,TGTGCCAGCAGTCTACTAGCGGGGGCCCACGAGCAGTACTTC
TRBJ2-3,TRBV6-2/TRBV6-3,-,-,CASSSLGGKETDTQYF,TGTGCCAGCAGTTCGCTTGGCGGGAAGGAAACAGATACGCAGTATTTT
TRBJ2-7,TRBV7-6,few,-,CASSLEVRSEQYF,TGTGCCAGCAGCTTAGAAGTCCGTAGCGAGCAGTACTTC
TRBJ2-5,TRBV27,few,-,CASSLRQELQETQYF,TGTGCCAGCAGTTTAAGACAGGAGCTCCAAGAGACCCAGTACTTC
TRBJ2-7,TRBV4-1,-,-,CASSRATGTGEQYF,TGCGCCAGCAGCCGAGCGACAGGGACTGGCGAGCAGTACTTC
TRBJ2-7,TRBV7-6,-,-,CASSLRQIRDEQYF,TGTGCCAGCAGCTTAAGACAGATTCGGGACGAGCAGTACTTC
TRBJ1-6,TRBV27,few,-,CASSLTEGDSPLHF,TGTGCCAGCAGCCTCACGGAGGGGGATTCACCCCTCCACTTT
TRBJ2-5,TRBV28,-,TRBD2,CASSLYHSLAGGQTRTQYF,TGTGCCAGCAGTTTATACCACTCGCTAGCGGGGGGACAAACAAGGACCCAGTACTTC
TRBJ2-1,TRBV10-3,-,-,CAISDRGDYNEQFF,TGTGCCATCAGTGACAGGGGCGACTACAATGAGCAGTTCTTC
TRBJ1-6,TRBV12-3/TRBV12-4,few,-,CASSSPPASSYNSPLHF,TGTGCCAGCAGTTCCCCCCCCGCGAGCTCCTATAATTCACCCCTCCACTTT
TRBJ1-5,TRBV9,-,-,CASSEGGYGNQPQHF,TGTGCCAGCAGCGAGGGGGGCTATGGCAATCAGCCCCAGCATTTT
TRBJ2-6,TRBV7-6,many,-,CASSLGPRRLGANVLTF,TGTGCCAGCAGCCTCGGACCAAGAAGGCTTGGGGCCAACGTCCTGACTTTC